This is a list of T cell receptor beta chains from one sample in a study of CD8 T cells in Susac syndrome. TCRdb itself ran the immunoSEQ multiplex PCR reads through MiXCR, one entry per CDR3 protein. The data show 150,000 to 200,000 distinct CDR3 sequences, under 97% seen once. The sequencing input was CD4+ T cells from PBMCs. These receptor sequences come from a human donor with multiple sclerosis. Both conserved end residues are part of each CDR3. Fields, in order: V gene, D gene, J gene, clone size, CDR3 DNA, CDR3 protein. A D gene is named only where the DNA matches it firmly. Not all rows give a size; the values are once, few, many and, for expanded clones, a class.

TRBV3-1	NA	TRBJ2-2	NA	TGTGCCAGCAGCCAGTCCCAGGGGAAAGGGACCGGGGAGCTGTTTTTT	CASSQSQGKGTGELFF
TRBV12-3/TRBV12-4	NA	TRBJ2-5	NA	TGTGCCAGCAGACACCGAGGGGTAGGGACCCAGTACTTC	CASRHRGVGTQYF
TRBV29-1	NA	TRBJ2-6	NA	TGCAGCGCCCGGACAGACCGTGGGGCCAACGTCCTGACTTTC	CSARTDRGANVLTF
TRBV7-9	NA	TRBJ1-1	NA	TGTGCCAGCAGCTTAAGGGCAGGTGGGGCGACTGAAGCTTTCTTT	CASSLRAGGATEAFF
TRBV7-3	TRBD1	TRBJ1-1	NA	TGTGCCAGCAGCTTGACAGGGGTTGATGAAGCTTTCTTT	CASSLTGVDEAFF
TRBV7-3	TRBD1	TRBJ2-1	NA	TGTGCCAGCAGCCCGGGACAGGGGTTTGATGAGCAGTTCTTC	CASSPGQGFDEQFF
TRBV11-3	NA	TRBJ2-1	NA	TGTGCCAGCAGCTCACTGGGGTTCTATGAGCAGTTCTTC	CASSSLGFYEQFF
TRBV6-2/TRBV6-3	TRBD2	TRBJ2-1	NA	TGTGCCAGCAGTCAGACTAGCCTCGGTGAGCAGTTCTTC	CASSQTSLGEQFF
TRBV9	NA	TRBJ2-3	once	TGTGCCAGCAGCGCCGATCTAGGAGATACGCAGTATTTT	CASSADLGDTQYF
TRBV30	NA	TRBJ2-2	NA	TGTGCCTGGAGTGTCAGGATCACCGGGGAGCTGTTTTTT	CAWSVRITGELFF
TRBV29-1	NA	TRBJ1-1	NA	TGCAGCGTTGCCCGGGACCAGGGAAATCGCGAAGCTTTCTTT	CSVARDQGNREAFF
TRBV29-1	NA	TRBJ2-5	NA	TGCAGCGTCGGACTATCGAGTGGGGAGACCCAGTACTTC	CSVGLSSGETQYF
TRBV10-3	NA	TRBJ2-7	NA	TGTGCCATCAGCGACAGAAGCTCCTACGAGCAGTACTTC	CAISDRSSYEQYF
TRBV29-1	NA	TRBJ2-5	once	TGCAGCGTTGAGGGGACCATCCCCGAGACCCAGTACTTC	CSVEGTIPETQYF
TRBV12-3/TRBV12-4	NA	TRBJ1-2	NA	TGTGCCAGCAGTCCGCGCAGGGGTGGCTACACCTTC	CASSPRRGGYTF
TRBV7-3	TRBD1	TRBJ1-2	NA	TGTGCCAGCAGCGAGCATGACAGGGGAGGCTACACCTTC	CASSEHDRGGYTF
TRBV20-1	NA	TRBJ1-2	once	TGCAGTGCTAGCAAGGGGACCTCTAACTATGGCTACACCTTC	CSASKGTSNYGYTF
TRBV5-1	TRBD1	TRBJ1-1	NA	TGCGCCAGCAGCTTCGACAGGGGAGGCACTGAAGCTTTCTTT	CASSFDRGGTEAFF
TRBV5-6	NA	TRBJ2-3	NA	TGTGCCAGCTGCCTTGGGACGGCCGACACAGATACGCAGTATTTT	CASCLGTADTDTQYF
TRBV24-1	TRBD2	TRBJ2-1	NA	TGTGCCACCAGTGATTCCCTCTCGTGGGGGGGTTACAATGAGCAGTTCTTC	CATSDSLSWGGYNEQFF
TRBV5-4	TRBD2	TRBJ2-3	NA	TGTGCCAGCAGCTTGCCCAGCGGGGACACAGATACGCAGTATTTT	CASSLPSGDTDTQYF
TRBV27	NA	TRBJ2-1	NA	TGTGCCGGACTGAGTACGCTCTCGGCAGGGGGGGGCCACCGGCACAATGAGCAGTTCTTC	CAGLSTLSAGGGHRHNEQFF
TRBV7-9	NA	TRBJ2-5	NA	TGTGCCAGCAGCTCTAGAGGGGTTAGCTGGGAGACCCAGTACTTC	CASSSRGVSWETQYF
TRBV6-2/TRBV6-3	NA	TRBJ2-5	NA	TGTGCCAGCAGTTACATTCGAGGCGAGTACCAAGAGACCCAGTACTTC	CASSYIRGEYQETQYF
TRBV5-4	TRBD1	TRBJ1-2	NA	TGTGCCAGCAGCCACGGACAGGGATCTAACTATGGCTACACCTTC	CASSHGQGSNYGYTF
TRBV5-1	NA	TRBJ2-7	NA	TGCGCCAGCAGCTTGGAAGGACTTATCTACGAGCAGTACTTC	CASSLEGLIYEQYF
TRBV30	NA	TRBJ1-2	NA	TGTGCCTGGACTGAGACAGTCACTAACTATGGCTACACCTTC	CAWTETVTNYGYTF
TRBV12-3/TRBV12-4	NA	TRBJ1-5	NA	TGTGCCAGCTGCCCTCAACGGGGGCCCCAGCATTTT	CASCPQRGPQHF
TRBV9	NA	TRBJ1-4	once	TGTGCCAGCAGCGGAACAGCGGGTGGTCGAAATGAAAAACTGTTTTTT	CASSGTAGGRNEKLFF
TRBV20-1	NA	TRBJ2-1	NA	TGCAGTGCTAGTATAAGGGGGTTCTCCTACAATGAGCAGTTCTTC	CSASIRGFSYNEQFF
TRBV30	NA	TRBJ2-3	NA	TGTGCCTGGATAGCGAAGAGCACAGATACGCAGTATTTT	CAWIAKSTDTQYF
TRBV4-2	NA	TRBJ1-2	NA	TGTGCCAGCAGCCAAGATGTACAGAGCGGGATCTATGGCTACACCTTC	CASSQDVQSGIYGYTF
TRBV27	NA	TRBJ1-1	NA	TGTGCCAGCAGTATCCTCGGCGGAGGGACTGAAGCTTTCTTT	CASSILGGGTEAFF
TRBV5-1	NA	TRBJ2-7	NA	TGCGCCAGCAGCTTGGAGGCCTGGGGCTCCTACGAGCAGTACTTC	CASSLEAWGSYEQYF
TRBV6-6	TRBD2	TRBJ2-3	NA	TGTGCCAGCAATATCCTGGGCGGGGGGGCGACAGATACGCAGTATTTT	CASNILGGGATDTQYF
TRBV3-1	TRBD1	TRBJ1-1	NA	TGTGCCAGCAGCCAAGATCGGGGACAGGCCCAGGGCACTGAAGCTTTCTTT	CASSQDRGQAQGTEAFF
TRBV7-2	TRBD2	TRBJ2-4	NA	TGTGCCAGCAGCGCACTAGCGGGGGGGCCAAACATTCAGTACTTC	CASSALAGGPNIQYF
TRBV27	NA	TRBJ1-5	NA	TGTGCCAGCAAGAGAGAGGGCTGGGGGTCCAATCAGCCCCAGCATTTT	CASKREGWGSNQPQHF
TRBV30	NA	TRBJ1-1	NA	TGTGCCTGGAGTATTAACCGGAACACTGAAGCTTTCTTT	CAWSINRNTEAFF
TRBV5-4	NA	TRBJ1-6	NA	TGTGCCAGCAGTCACGGGAGTCAGGGACGAAGTATTTCACCCCTCCACTTT	CASSHGSQGRSISPLHF
TRBV24-1	NA	TRBJ2-2	NA	TGTGCCACCAGTACGGACAACCCGAACACCGGGGAGCTGTTTTTT	CATSTDNPNTGELFF
TRBV18	NA	TRBJ1-1	NA	TGTGCCAGCTCACCCACCCCTACGGGCGCTGAAGCTTTCTTT	CASSPTPTGAEAFF
TRBV29-1	TRBD1	TRBJ2-5	NA	TGCAGCGTTATCGGGACAGGGTCTCAAGAGACCCAGTACTTC	CSVIGTGSQETQYF
TRBV7-9	NA	TRBJ2-2	NA	TGTGCCAGCACCGGAGGGGCGATAGGCACCGGGGAGCTGTTTTTT	CASTGGAIGTGELFF
TRBV30	TRBD1	TRBJ2-7	NA	TGTGCCTGGACCTCCCCCGGACAGGGTTCCCACGAGCAGTACTTC	CAWTSPGQGSHEQYF
TRBV2	NA	TRBJ1-6	NA	TGTGCCAGCAGTGAGATGGGCTGGAGCCCGGCGGGGAGCTCCTATAATTCACCCCTCCACTTT	CASSEMGWSPAGSSYNSPLHF
TRBV9	NA	TRBJ1-6	NA	TGTGCCAGCAGCGTAGATGAGGGGACCTCAACTTATAATTCACCCCTCCACTTT	CASSVDEGTSTYNSPLHF
TRBV20-1	NA	TRBJ2-7	few	TGCAGTGTATTTAGGGGAGCAGGGACCTACGAGCAGTACTTC	CSVFRGAGTYEQYF
TRBV28	NA	TRBJ2-7	once	TGTGCCAGCAGTTTGGGCCACTCCACATCCTACGAGCAGTACTTC	CASSLGHSTSYEQYF
TRBV7-9	NA	TRBJ2-3	NA	TGTGCCATCCAGAGCACAGATACGCAGTATTTT	CAIQSTDTQYF
TRBV2	NA	TRBJ2-5	once	TGTGCCAGCAGTCCAGATAGGCACCAAGAGACCCAGTACTTC	CASSPDRHQETQYF
TRBV5-1	TRBD1	TRBJ1-3	NA	TGCGCCAGCAGCTATACAGGGGAGGGGAGAAACACCATATATTTT	CASSYTGEGRNTIYF
TRBV20-1	NA	TRBJ2-3	NA	TGCAGTGCCAAAACTCAGGGAAGTGGAGATACGCAGTATTTT	CSAKTQGSGDTQYF
TRBV20-1	TRBD1	TRBJ2-7	NA	TGCAGTGCCCATCCTTCAGGGGGTTCCTACGAGCAGTACTTC	CSAHPSGGSYEQYF
TRBV30	NA	TRBJ2-2	NA	TGTGCCTGGACCCGATCGAACACCGGGGAGCTGTTTTTT	CAWTRSNTGELFF